The 14 T cell receptor beta chains below were found in one sample sequenced in a study of blood T cell repertoires in COVID-19. TCRdb keeps only in-frame clones here, not all; method: immunoSEQ multiplex PCR. The sample contains over 200,000 clones, more than 80% of which appear only once. The sequencing sample was made of peripheral blood. The origin of the receptors is a man in his thirties or forties with COVID-19, enrolled during active disease.

V gene TRBV13 combines with J gene TRBJ2-7; 9 nucleotides agree with TRBD2. CDR3 length: 17 amino acids. V lost 1 base and J lost 2; bases outside the gene matches: 9. Germline-derived CDR1 and CDR2 are PRHDT and FYEKMQ (reference sequence). CDR3 bases: TGTGCCAGCAGCTTAGTGGCCAGCGGGAGGCCCCCCTACGAGCAGTACTTC. This encodes CASSLVASGRPPYEQYF.

J is TRBJ1-5 and V is TRBV15; TRBD1 matches at 8 bases. Germline V CDR1 and CDR2: LNHNV, YYDKDF (reference sequence). V lost 1 base and J lost 2; bases outside the gene matches: 10. CDR3 length equals 18 residues. CDR3 sequence: CATSRADRVIGGNQPQHF. The CDR3 DNA is TGTGCCACCAGCAGAGCGGACAGGGTAATAGGTGGCAATCAGCCCCAGCATTTT.

In this sample, this clone turned up once. The rearrangement links TRBV7-9 to TRBJ1-2; D gene uncertain. Trimming cost V 3 bases and J 4 bases, with 12 bases left between them. Germline V gene data show CDR1 as SEHNR and CDR2 as FQNEAQ (reference sequence). The CDR3 is 14 residues long. The CDR3 spells CASSFEAAGYGYTF. The DNA for the CDR3 is TGTGCCAGCAGCTTTGAGGCGGCGGGCTATGGCTACACCTTC.

CDR3 bases: TGTGCCAGCAGCAGGCTGTTCAATCAGCCCCAGCATTTT. It translates to CASSRLFNQPQHF. The chain employs TRBV21-1 and TRBJ1-5; the D segment call TRBD1 is taken from the table without a DNA check. TRBV21-1 is described as a pseudogene. The CDR3 has 13 residues.

This clone was recorded once. The V call is TRBV30, the J call TRBJ2-2, with 7 bases that match TRBD2. V trimming: 4 bases; J trimming: 0 bases; junction bases outside the gene matches: 8. CDR3 length: 16 amino acids. In germline, CDR1 is GTSNPN, CDR2 SVGIG (reference sequence). Here the CDR3 reads CAWMRGKMSNTGELFF. For the CDR3, the DNA is TGTGCCTGGATGCGGGGGAAGATGTCGAACACCGGGGAGCTGTTTTTT.

This clone was seen a single time. The chain uses TRBV18 and TRBJ2-7; D is possibly TRBD1 (7 bases). Deletions cut 2 bases from V and 2 bases from J, with 13 bases between. The germline V gene encodes CDR1 KGHSH and CDR2 LQKENI. CDR3 length: 15 residues. The CDR3 nucleotides read TGTGCCAGCTCACCAAGCAGGGGGGAGGCCTACGAGCAGTACTTC. The encoded protein is CASSPSRGEAYEQYF.

The CDR3 nucleotides are TGTGCCAGCAGTTGGCAGGGAGGCTACACCTTC. Protein sequence: CASSWQGGYTF. The genes are TRBV6-5 and TRBJ1-2, with a possible D match to TRBD1 (5 bases). The CDR3 length is 11 residues. Germline lookup yields CDR1 MNHEY and CDR2 SVGAGI. V lost 4 bases and J 8 bases, leaving 8 bases between the germline ends.

The chain couples TRBV18 to TRBJ1-3; no reliable D call. Trimming cost V 1 base and J 0 bases, with 7 bases left between them. This CDR3 is 15 amino acids long. The V gene's germline CDR1 is KGHSH and CDR2 LQKENI. The DNA for the CDR3 is TGTGCCAGCTCACCACTCGGGGTCTCTGGAAACACCATATATTTT. It is translated as CASSPLGVSGNTIYF.

J is TRBJ1-1 and V is TRBV5-1; 7 bases agree with TRBD1. Per the germline V gene, CDR1 is SGHRS and CDR2 is YFSETQ. Trimming at V came to 3 bases and at J to 1 base, leaving 9 bases not matched to a gene. The length of the CDR3 is 16 residues. The CDR3 region is CASSSDRVKGNTEAFF. The CDR3 nucleotides are TGCGCCAGCAGCTCCGACAGGGTTAAGGGGAACACTGAAGCTTTCTTT.

The chain links TRBV5-5 to TRBJ1-4; no reliable D call. The V and J ends lost 4 bases and 0 bases respectively, with 10 bases between them. The CDR3 loop spans 15 amino acids. CDR1 and CDR2 (germline): SGHKS, YYEKEE (reference sequence). CDR3 DNA sequence: TGTGCCAGCAGCGTGGGCCCAGCAACTAATGAAAAACTGTTTTTT. The encoded protein is CASSVGPATNEKLFF. Based on the CDR3 plus reference TRBV5-5 and TRBJ1-4, the full variable domain is DAGVTQSPTHLIKTRGQQVTLRCSPISGHKSVSWYQQVLGQGPQFIFQYYEKEERGRGNFPDRFSARQFPNYSSELNVNALLLGDSALYLCASSVGPATNEKLFFGSGTQLSVL.

This chain connects TRBV4-1 to TRBJ1-6, with TRBD1 as a possible D gene (5 bases). V dropped 0 bases and J dropped 9 bases, with 15 bases sitting between them. Germline CDR1 MGHRA, CDR2 YSYEKL. The CDR3 is 16 amino acids. In DNA, the CDR3 is TGCGCCAGCAGCCAAGATTGGGGCAGGAACGGTTCACCCCTCCACTTT. This sequence encodes CASSQDWGRNGSPLHF.

The gene calls are TRBV10-3 and TRBJ2-7, with a tentative D call TRBD2 (5 bases). The CDR3 runs 15 residues. V lost 4 bases to trimming and J lost 0 bases, with 13 bases between them. CDR1 and CDR2 from the germline V gene are ENHRY and SYGVKD. For the CDR3, the DNA is TGTGCCATCAGTGGTTCATCCACTAGCTCCTACGAGCAGTACTTC. It yields the protein CAISGSSTSSYEQYF.

This clone was detected only once. The chain has TRBV7-2 and TRBJ1-1; D perhaps matches TRBD1 (5 bases). The CDR3 length is 14 residues. The germline V gene has CDR1 SGHTA and CDR2 FQGNSA. Trimming shortened V by 2 bases and J by 5 bases, and 12 bases separated the two germline ends. The CDR3 is CASSLQGGATEAFF. The DNA of the CDR3 is TGTGCCAGCAGCTTACAGGGAGGAGCGACTGAAGCTTTCTTT.

The chain carries TRBV5-1 and TRBJ2-5; 10 bases line up with TRBD1. There are 15 residues in the CDR3. Germline V gene data show CDR1 as SGHRS and CDR2 as YFSETQ. V gave up 4 bases and J gave up 3 bases; unmatched junction bases: 6. DNA for the CDR3: TGCGCCAGCAGCAACCAAGGACAGGGGGAAGAGACCCAGTACTTC. This codes for CASSNQGQGEETQYF.